Presented here are 27 T cell receptor beta chains from one specimen sequenced in a study of fetal regulatory T cell absence and autoimmunity. Sequencing used immunoSEQ multiplex PCR; TCRdb keeps in-frame clones, though not all of them. The table records roughly 95,000 clones, about three quarters of them present only once. The sample consisted of pancreas tissue. Receptors were obtained from a male donor with IPEX syndrome.

There are a few counts of this clone. The chain couples TRBV29-1 to TRBJ2-2, with D uncertain. This CDR3 contains 14 residues. Germline CDR1 SQVTM, CDR2 ANQGSEA. Trimming removed 5 bases at V and 0 bases at J, with 10 bases between. The DNA of the CDR3 is TGCAGCGTTACGAAGTCCACGAACACCGGGGAGCTGTTTTTT. The encoded protein is CSVTKSTNTGELFF.

The V gene is TRBV5-4, the J gene TRBJ1-2; D might be TRBD1 (6 bases). V was clipped by 4 bases and J by 3 bases, with 19 bases between them. This CDR3 region has 16 residues. Germline V gives CDR1 SGHNT, CDR2 YYREEE (reference sequence). CDR3 amino acids: CASSPGRVRGDYGYTF. The CDR3 DNA sequence: TGTGCCAGCAGCCCCGGGAGGGTGAGGGGGGACTATGGCTACACCTTC.

The chain employs TRBV10-3 and TRBJ2-1, with D hard to call. CDR3 size: 16 residues. CDR1 and CDR2 (germline): ENHRY, SYGVKD. Trimming removed 5 bases from V and 8 bases from J, with 22 bases in between. The CDR3 spells CAISKLRRQLVDEQFF. CDR3 sequence (DNA): TGTGCCATCAGTAAATTACGTAGGCAGCTAGTAGATGAGCAGTTCTTC.

In its sample, this clone was seen a few times. The rearrangement links TRBV5-6 to TRBJ1-3, with TRBD1 identical over 9 bases. The CDR3 has 14 residues. J was trimmed by 4 bases and V by 4 bases; bases with no gene match: 3. The V gene's germline CDR1 is SGHDT and CDR2 YYEEEE. The CDR3 spells CASSVQGAGNTIYF. The CDR3 region has the DNA TGTGCCAGCAGCGTACAGGGGGCGGGAAACACCATATATTTT.

The chain combines TRBV4-1 with TRBJ2-7, with TRBD1 identical over 7 bases. Germline CDR1 and CDR2: MGHRA and YSYEKL. The J segment lost 3 bases and the V segment lost 1 base, leaving 6 bases of the junction unmatched. This CDR3 is 15 amino acids long. The CDR3 is CASSQAQGDLYEQYF. DNA of the CDR3: TGCGCCAGCAGCCAAGCCCAGGGGGACCTCTACGAGCAGTACTTC.

The gene calls are TRBV10-3 and TRBJ2-5; 9 bases line up with TRBD2. The junction had 9 bases not matched to a gene; V was cut back by 8 bases and J by 5 bases. The germline CDR1 and CDR2 sequences are ENHRY and SYGVKD. CDR3 length equals 14 residues. DNA for the CDR3: TGTGCCATCGGGGAGCGGGAGGAACGGGAGACCCAGTACTTC. It codes for CAIGEREERETQYF.

The chain uses TRBV20-1 and TRBJ2-5; D gene unclear. Germline values: CDR1 DFQATT, CDR2 SNEGSKA (reference sequence). Trimming shortened V by 3 bases and J by 3 bases, and 5 bases separated the two germline ends. This CDR3 is 11 amino acids long. CDR3 protein: CSARTKETQYF. CDR3 nucleotides: TGCAGTGCTAGGACAAAAGAGACCCAGTACTTC.

This clone has just a few counts. The rearrangement links TRBV13 to TRBJ2-2, with D hard to call. V lost 1 base and J lost 6, with 9 bases in between. The CDR3 contains 14 residues. Germline V gives CDR1 PRHDT, CDR2 FYEKMQ (reference sequence). The DNA of the CDR3 is TGTGCCAGCAGCTTAGAGGGCTTCTCCGGGGAGCTGTTTTTT. It yields the protein CASSLEGFSGELFF.

The rearrangement joins TRBV29-1 to TRBJ1-1; the D gene is possibly TRBD1 (5 bases). This CDR3 has 12 amino acids. Trimming shortened V by 4 bases and J by 3 bases, and 9 bases separated the two germline ends. The V gene's germline CDR1 is SQVTM and CDR2 ANQGSEA. The CDR3 sequence: CSVVQGYTEAFF. CDR3 coding DNA: TGCAGCGTTGTCCAGGGCTACACTGAAGCTTTCTTT.

The chain has TRBV6-5 and TRBJ2-3; tentatively, D is TRBD2 (6 bases). Germline CDR1 and CDR2: MNHEY and SVGAGI. CDR3 size: 13 residues. V lost 6 bases to trimming and J lost 0 bases, with 7 bases between them. The CDR3 nucleotides read TGTGCCAGCAGGCGGGGTAGCACAGATACGCAGTATTTT. It is translated as CASRRGSTDTQYF.

The V and J genes are TRBV6-4 and TRBJ1-1; D possibly corresponds to TRBD1 (5 bases). The CDR3 has 13 residues. Germline V gene data show CDR1 as MRHNA and CDR2 as SNTAGT. V was pared by 2 bases and J by 1 base, with 5 bases between. The CDR3: CASSDRGNTEAFF. CDR3 sequence (DNA): TGTGCCAGCAGTGACAGGGGGAACACTGAAGCTTTCTTT.

CDR3 nucleotides: TGTGCCAGCAGTTTAGGGGTCTCCTCCTACAATGAGCAGTTCTTC. Protein sequence: CASSLGVSSYNEQFF. The chain carries TRBV27 and TRBJ2-1; D is uncertain. Germline CDR1 is MNHEY and CDR2 is SMNVEV (reference sequence). Trimming stripped 2 bases from V and 0 bases from J, with 8 bases between. CDR3 length equals 15 residues.

The CDR3 DNA follows: TGTGCCAGCAGCGCAGGGGGCTTTGGTTTGTCTGGGGCCAACGTCCTGACTTTC. It specifies CASSAGGFGLSGANVLTF. The genes are TRBV7-9 and TRBJ2-6, with 8 bases aligning to TRBD1. The CDR3 is 18 residues long. J gave up 1 base and V 5 bases, and 10 bases lay outside the gene matches. Germline CDR1 and CDR2: SEHNR and FQNEAQ (reference sequence).

The V and J genes are TRBV5-1 and TRBJ1-1; D is uncertain. V was pared by 6 bases and J by 2 bases, with 5 bases between. CDR1 is SGHRS, CDR2 YFSETQ, per germline. There are 11 residues in the CDR3. The CDR3 loop reads CASMDNTEAFF. In nucleotides, the CDR3 is TGCGCCAGCATGGACAACACTGAAGCTTTCTTT.

This rearrangement joins TRBV27 to TRBJ2-1; no clear D. V was shortened by 2 bases and J by 2 bases, with 22 bases between the two germline ends. The CDR3 is 19 residues long. Germline CDR1 and CDR2: MNHEY and SMNVEV (reference sequence). In DNA form, the CDR3 reads TGTGCCAGCAGTTTACCGCTGTCCCTTGCCGGGCCGGCCTACAATGAGCAGTTCTTC. Translated: CASSLPLSLAGPAYNEQFF.

The chain is built from TRBV7-2 and TRBJ2-3; D uncertain. Germline assignment: CDR1 SGHTA and CDR2 FQGNSA. This CDR3 has 13 residues. V shed 4 bases and J shed 4 bases, with 9 bases lying between them. CDR3 residues: CASSSRSADTQYF. CDR3 in DNA: TGTGCCAGCAGCTCCCGCTCGGCAGATACGCAGTATTTT.

The genes are TRBV7-9 and TRBJ2-5; D gene uncertain. CDR3 length: 12 amino acids. Germline CDR1 and CDR2: SEHNR and FQNEAQ (reference sequence). The V gene lost 3 bases and the J gene lost 4 bases, with 6 bases spanning the gap. The CDR3, as DNA: TGTGCCAGCAGCTTGGGGTTAGAGACCCAGTACTTC. Translation gives CASSLGLETQYF.

This clone was seen only once. This chain joins TRBV4-2 and TRBJ2-7; tentatively, D is TRBD2 (6 bases). This CDR3 has 16 residues. The V gene lost 8 bases and the J gene lost 1 base, with 21 bases spanning the gap. Germline V gives CDR1 LGHNA, CDR2 YNFKEQ. The CDR3 nucleotides are TGTGCCAGCTCTAGATCCTCGGGACTCCTTTCCTACGAGCAGTACTTC. This gives the protein CASSRSSGLLSYEQYF.

J is TRBJ1-1 and V is TRBV19; 9 bases are a match to TRBD1. J gave up 4 bases and V 5 bases, and 11 bases lay outside the gene matches. This CDR3 is 16 amino acids long. The germline V gene has CDR1 LNHDA and CDR2 SQIVND (reference sequence). In DNA, the CDR3 is TGTGCCAGTAGTTCCCTGACAGGGGGATTTGCCACTGAAGCTTTCTTT. Translating gives CASSSLTGGFATEAFF.

The rearrangement joins TRBV7-9 to TRBJ2-5, with 8 nucleotides matching TRBD2. V lost 6 bases, J lost 0 bases, and 9 bases stayed unmatched. The length of the CDR3 is 16 residues. Per the germline V gene, CDR1 is SEHNR and CDR2 is FQNEAQ (reference sequence). CDR3 bases: TGTGCCAGCAGTGTTCTGGCGGGGGGTCACCAAGAGACCCAGTACTTC. It codes for CASSVLAGGHQETQYF.

The CDR3 sequence: CASSLEPEGIQYF. The CDR3 nucleotides are TGCGCCAGCAGCTTGGAGCCCGAAGGGATTCAGTACTTC. The chain combines TRBV5-1 with TRBJ2-4; D ambiguous. With 0 bases removed from V and 10 bases from J, the gap between germline ends came to 11 bases. The V gene's germline CDR1 is SGHRS and CDR2 YFSETQ. This CDR3 is 13 amino acids long. Complete variable domain (other parts from reference TRBV5-1 and TRBJ2-4): KAGVTQTPRYLIKTRGQQVTLSCSPISGHRSVSWYQQTPGQGLQFLFEYFSETQRNKGNFPGRFSGRQFSNSRSEMNVSTLELGDSALYLCASSLEPEGIQYFGAGTRLSVL.

V usage is TRBV7-9 and J usage is TRBJ2-2; 13 bases are shared with TRBD2. This CDR3 is 19 amino acids long. The germline gives CDR1 SEHNR, CDR2 FQNEAQ (reference sequence). The trim removed 5 bases at V and 0 bases at J, leaving 9 bases unmatched. CDR3 sequence: CASSRGLAGPHSNTGELFF. In DNA form, the CDR3 reads TGTGCCAGCAGCCGGGGACTAGCGGGGCCCCATTCGAACACCGGGGAGCTGTTTTTT.

The sample holds a few counts of this clone. The chain combines TRBV6-6 with TRBJ1-1; D not resolved. Trimming shortened V by 5 bases and J by 0 bases, and 13 bases separated the two germline ends. The CDR3 length is 15 residues. CDR1 and CDR2 from the germline V gene are MNHNY and SVGAGI (reference sequence). The CDR3 loop reads CASSPPRDMNTEAFF. DNA for the CDR3: TGTGCCAGCAGTCCGCCTCGGGATATGAACACTGAAGCTTTCTTT.

V is TRBV6-6 and J is TRBJ2-2; the D gene is possibly TRBD1 (5 bases). The CDR3 contains 12 residues. The V gene lost 7 bases and the J gene lost 6 bases, with 9 bases spanning the gap. CDR1 MNHNY and CDR2 SVGAGI come from the germline V gene (reference sequence). The CDR3 nucleotides are TGTGCCAGCATCGACAGAGCCGGGGAGCTGTTTTTT. It is translated as CASIDRAGELFF.

This chain joins TRBV9 and TRBJ2-2, with TRBD2 identical over 11 bases. CDR3 length: 18 amino acids. The germline V gene has CDR1 SGDLS and CDR2 YYNGEE. V lost 3 bases and J lost 3; bases outside the gene matches: 10. CDR3 region: CASSDRLAGPSHTGELFF. CDR3 nucleotides: TGTGCCAGCAGCGATCGACTAGCGGGGCCCTCCCACACCGGGGAGCTGTTTTTT.

V gene TRBV15 combines with J gene TRBJ2-3, with no clear D. This CDR3 is 13 amino acids long. Between the trimmed V and J ends, which lost 3 bases and 4 bases, there was a span of 8 bases. Per germline, CDR1 LNHNV and CDR2 YYDKDF (reference sequence). CDR3 coding DNA: TGTGCCACCAGCAGGTGCGAGTCAGATACGCAGTATTTT. Residues: CATSRCESDTQYF.

This clone was seen just once. The chain couples TRBV5-1 to TRBJ2-1; weak D call: TRBD1 (6 bases). Germline CDR1 and CDR2: SGHRS and YFSETQ. The V end was cut by 0 bases, the J end by 3 bases, with 10 bases between. This CDR3 is 15 amino acids long. The DNA for the CDR3 is TGCGCCAGCAGCTTGGAACGGGGACACTACAATGAGCAGTTCTTC. Amino acid sequence: CASSLERGHYNEQFF.